This T cell receptor beta chain emerged from a study of blood T cells in healthy people across ages. Next came a second PCR, run for roughly 6 to 11 cycles, which used a sample-barcoded 5' primer along with a J-beta primer mix. TCRdb re-analysed the 5' RACE reads in MiXCR, keeping a single row per CDR3 protein. This sample has around 1.5 million distinct CDR3 sequences, with approximately 59% found just once. Germline V CDR1 and CDR2: DFQATT, SNEGSKA (reference sequence). This CDR3 has 14 amino acids. V dropped 6 bases and J dropped 6; count of bases not matched to a gene: 9. The sample consisted of blood. The chain recombines TRBV20-1 with TRBJ1-2, with 11 nucleotides matching TRBD1. This TCR came from a man aged 18 to 30 in good health. CDR3 nucleotide sequence: TGCAGTGCCCCGGACAGGGGGCAATTGGATGGCTACACCTTC. This gives the protein CSAPDRGQLDGYTF.